This record covers a single T cell receptor beta chain. The antigen is not known. In the PCR, 60 Vbeta and 13 Jbeta primers were used. Assay: immunoSEQ multiplex PCR; the TCRdb copy retains only in-frame clones and omits some. The table has 110,000 to 150,000 clones, approximately 72% seen once. The CDR3 is 14 residues long. J lost 2 bases, V lost 6 bases, and 6 bases had no gene match. Germline V gene data show CDR1 as LNHDA and CDR2 as SQIVND (reference sequence). These data originate in a study of cytomegalovirus exposure and HLA in healthy donors. Study observations and caveats: Overall, approximately 150 TCR beta chains were annotated as cytomegalovirus-associated.

The receptor's source is a man between 35 and 55 years old in good health and CMV-seronegative. The V and J genes are TRBV19 and TRBJ2-7; 8 bases agree with TRBD1. The specimen was PBMCs. This CDR3 reads CASRGAGQAYEQYF. The CDR3, as DNA: TGTGCCAGTAGGGGGGCGGGACAGGCCTACGAGCAGTACTTC.